Each of the 14 T cell receptor beta chains below was sequenced from the same sample in a study of blood T cell repertoires in COVID-19. The repertoire was sequenced with immunoSEQ multiplex PCR; TCRdb's copy has only in-frame clones and lacks some. The repertoire holds a few hundred thousand clones, with approximately 93% as singletons. Sequencing was done on a sample of PBMCs or T cells enriched from blood (not recorded which). Source of these receptors: a woman aged 40-49 years who had been exposed to COVID-19.

The CDR3 nucleotides read TGTGCCAGTACGACAGGGGGTTACAATGAGCAGTTCTTC. Amino acids: CASTTGGYNEQFF. The chain combines TRBV19 with TRBJ2-1; 9 bases align to TRBD1. Per germline, CDR1 LNHDA and CDR2 SQIVND (reference sequence). The CDR3 extends over 13 amino acids. Unmatched junction bases numbered 2, after V lost 7 bases and J lost 4 bases.

J is TRBJ1-1 and V is TRBV27; 12 nucleotides match TRBD1. Looked up from germline, CDR1 is MNHEY and CDR2 is SMNVEV (reference sequence). This CDR3 spans 16 amino acids. V shed 8 bases, J shed 3 bases, and the junction held 10 bases outside the gene matches. The CDR3 bases are TGTGCCAGCTCGGGACAGGGGGCGCGGGGCCACACTGAAGCTTTCTTT. It specifies CASSGQGARGHTEAFF.

This sequence joins TRBV4-3 and TRBJ1-4, with D hard to call. The V end was cut by 3 bases, the J end by 7 bases, with 9 bases between. This CDR3 has 13 residues. CDR1 is LGHNA, CDR2 YSLEER, per germline. CDR3 sequence (DNA): TGCGCCAGCAGCCAGGTAGATGGTGAAAAACTGTTTTTT. Its protein is CASSQVDGEKLFF.

The chain couples TRBV18 to TRBJ1-2; D is undetermined. CDR1 and CDR2 from the germline V gene are KGHSH and LQKENI. The V gene lost 3 bases and the J gene lost 4 bases, with 9 bases spanning the gap. CDR3 length: 13 amino acids. The chain's CDR3 is CASSPASGYGYTF. The CDR3 bases are TGTGCCAGCTCACCGGCCAGCGGCTATGGCTACACCTTC.

The chain is built from TRBV29-1 and TRBJ2-3; 7 nucleotides match TRBD1. Per germline, CDR1 SQVTM and CDR2 ANQGSEA. V was pared by 4 bases and J by 2 bases, with 3 bases of the junction left unmatched. There are 13 residues in the CDR3. The CDR3 DNA sequence: TGCAGCGTTGGGGACAGAAACACAGATACGCAGTATTTT. This translates into CSVGDRNTDTQYF.

The chain combines TRBV6-5 with TRBJ2-5, with 13 positions matching TRBD2. The germline V gene has CDR1 MNHEY and CDR2 SVGAGI. The trim removed 6 bases at V and 5 bases at J, leaving 3 bases unmatched. There are 14 residues in the CDR3. In DNA form, the CDR3 reads TGTGCCAGCAGGGGACTAGCGGGAAGGGAGACCCAGTACTTC. Encoded protein: CASRGLAGRETQYF.

The chain carries TRBV7-2 and TRBJ1-1, with D uncertain. The CDR3 is made up of 15 amino acids. The V gene's germline CDR1 is SGHTA and CDR2 FQGNSA. The ends were cut back, 3 bases at V and 5 bases at J, with 16 bases in the middle. CDR3: CASSLSTPLRTEAFF. The DNA for the CDR3 is TGTGCCAGCAGCTTGAGTACCCCTCTGAGAACTGAAGCTTTCTTT. Full variable domain (rest looked up from reference TRBV7-2 and TRBJ1-1): GAGVSQSPSNKVTEKGKDVELRCDPISGHTALYWYRQSLGQGLEFLIYFQGNSAPDKSGLPSDRFSAERTGGSVSTLTIQRTQQEDSAVYLCASSLSTPLRTEAFFGQGTRLTVV.

The J gene is TRBJ1-1, the V gene TRBV20-1; 7 bases align to TRBD1. Trimming removed 3 bases from V and 5 bases from J; junction bases left unmatched: 3. This CDR3 is built from 12 residues. Germline CDR1 is DFQATT and CDR2 is SNEGSKA (reference sequence). Here the CDR3 DNA reads TGCAGTGCTAGTAGGGGGCATACTGAAGCTTTCTTT. It specifies CSASRGHTEAFF.

The genes are TRBV6-5 and TRBJ2-7; D gene uncertain. The length of the CDR3 is 15 residues. Trimming shortened V by 2 bases and J by 0 bases, and 11 bases separated the two germline ends. The germline V gene encodes CDR1 MNHEY and CDR2 SVGAGI. The CDR3 DNA follows: TGTGCCAGCAGTTACAACCAATTTAGCTCCTACGAGCAGTACTTC. It translates to CASSYNQFSSYEQYF.

The DNA of the CDR3 is TGTGCCAGCTCACCTGCGGCCCAGGGGGCTTATGGCTACACCTTC. Protein: CASSPAAQGAYGYTF. The V call is TRBV18, the J call TRBJ1-2, with 8 positions matching TRBD1. The CDR3 sequence is 15 residues long. Germline V lookup: CDR1 KGHSH, CDR2 LQKENI. With V trimmed by 3 bases and J by 5 bases, 8 bases remained unmatched.

V is TRBV30 and J is TRBJ2-7; D is ambiguous. The CDR3 has 13 amino acids. Trimming left V 0 bases short and J 4 bases short, with 10 bases between. The germline gives CDR1 GTSNPN, CDR2 SVGIG (reference sequence). CDR3 DNA: TGTGCCTGGAGTGTGAGGCCGCCTTACGAGCAGTACTTC. It translates to CAWSVRPPYEQYF.

V gene TRBV4-2 combines with J gene TRBJ2-1, with a possible D match to TRBD1 (8 bases). The germline CDR1 and CDR2 sequences are LGHNA and YNFKEQ. V was cut by 1 base and J by 8 bases, with 12 bases left in between. The CDR3 consists of 14 residues. This CDR3 reads CASSQGQGRDEQFF. The CDR3 nucleotides are TGTGCCAGCAGCCAAGGACAGGGGAGGGATGAGCAGTTCTTC.

The V gene is TRBV5-1, the J gene TRBJ1-1; 9 bases agree with TRBD1. The CDR3 has 14 residues. Germline V gene data show CDR1 as SGHRS and CDR2 as YFSETQ. Germline trimming cut 1 base from V and 3 bases from J; bases unmatched to any gene: 1. The DNA for the CDR3 is TGCGCCAGCAGCTTGACAGGGGGCTACACTGAAGCTTTCTTT. This gives the protein CASSLTGGYTEAFF.

The chain employs TRBV27 and TRBJ1-1; 8 nucleotides match TRBD1. This CDR3 has 16 residues. The V gene end was trimmed by 2 bases and the J gene end by 0 bases; junction bases not matched to a gene: 5. Germline CDR1 reads MNHEY; CDR2 reads SMNVEV (reference sequence). CDR3 nucleotides: TGTGCCAGCAGTTTACGGACAGGGTTATTGAACACTGAAGCTTTCTTT. It is translated as CASSLRTGLLNTEAFF.